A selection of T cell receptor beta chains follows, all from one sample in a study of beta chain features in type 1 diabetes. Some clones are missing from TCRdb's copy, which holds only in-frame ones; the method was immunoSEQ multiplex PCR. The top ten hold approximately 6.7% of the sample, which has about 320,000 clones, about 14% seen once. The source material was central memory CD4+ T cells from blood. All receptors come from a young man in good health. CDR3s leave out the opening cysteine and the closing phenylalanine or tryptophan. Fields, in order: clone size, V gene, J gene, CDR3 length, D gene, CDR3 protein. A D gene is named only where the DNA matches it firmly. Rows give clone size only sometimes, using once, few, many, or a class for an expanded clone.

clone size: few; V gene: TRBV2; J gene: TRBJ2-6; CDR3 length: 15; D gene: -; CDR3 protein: ASRPFLGSSGANVLT
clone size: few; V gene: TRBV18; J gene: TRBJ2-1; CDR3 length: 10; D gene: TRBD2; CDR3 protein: ASGLTSDEQF
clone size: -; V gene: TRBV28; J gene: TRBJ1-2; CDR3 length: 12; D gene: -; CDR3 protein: ASSILTGVKGYT
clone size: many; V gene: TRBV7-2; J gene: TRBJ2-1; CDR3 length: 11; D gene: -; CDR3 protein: ASSYPPRNEQF
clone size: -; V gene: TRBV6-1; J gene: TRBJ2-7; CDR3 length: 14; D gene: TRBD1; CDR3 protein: ASSDPGTGFRREQY
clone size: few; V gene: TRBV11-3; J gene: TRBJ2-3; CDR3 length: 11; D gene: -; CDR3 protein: ASSPRRMDTQY
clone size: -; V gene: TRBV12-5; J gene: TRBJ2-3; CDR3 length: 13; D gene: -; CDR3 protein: ASGPGQSHTDTQY
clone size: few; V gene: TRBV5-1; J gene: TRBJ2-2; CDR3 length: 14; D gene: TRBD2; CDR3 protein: ASSIVAGVNTGELF
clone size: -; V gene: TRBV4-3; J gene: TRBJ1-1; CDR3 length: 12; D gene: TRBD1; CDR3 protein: ASSLTAGGTEAF
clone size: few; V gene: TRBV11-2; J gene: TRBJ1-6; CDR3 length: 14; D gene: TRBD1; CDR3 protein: ASSSSSDRDHSPLH
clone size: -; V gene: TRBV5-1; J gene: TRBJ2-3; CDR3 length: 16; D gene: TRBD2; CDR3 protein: ASSLEASGSTGYHTQY
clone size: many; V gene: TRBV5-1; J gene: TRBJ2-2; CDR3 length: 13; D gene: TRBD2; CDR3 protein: ASSLRTSEGGELF
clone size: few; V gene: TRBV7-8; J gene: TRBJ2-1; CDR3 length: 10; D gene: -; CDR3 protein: ASSSQGNEQF
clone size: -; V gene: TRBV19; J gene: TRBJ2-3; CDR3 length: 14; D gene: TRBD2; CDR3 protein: ASSKGTSGHTDTQY
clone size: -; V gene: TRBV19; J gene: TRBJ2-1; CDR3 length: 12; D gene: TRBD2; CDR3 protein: ASTPSGRGNEQF
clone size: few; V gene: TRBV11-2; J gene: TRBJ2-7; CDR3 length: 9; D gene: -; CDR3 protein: ASSPFDEQY
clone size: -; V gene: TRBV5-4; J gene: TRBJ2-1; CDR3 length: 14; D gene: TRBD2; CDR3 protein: ASSFRAGVRANEQF
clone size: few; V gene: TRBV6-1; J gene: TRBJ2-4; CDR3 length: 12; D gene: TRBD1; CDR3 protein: ASSLDRSKNIQY
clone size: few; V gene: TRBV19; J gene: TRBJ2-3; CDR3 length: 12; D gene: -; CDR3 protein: ASSRGGPSDTQY
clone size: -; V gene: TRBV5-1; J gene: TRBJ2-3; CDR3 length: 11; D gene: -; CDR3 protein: ASSLMYVDTQY
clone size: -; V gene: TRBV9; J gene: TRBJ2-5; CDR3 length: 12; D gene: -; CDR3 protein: ASSVDRVVETQY
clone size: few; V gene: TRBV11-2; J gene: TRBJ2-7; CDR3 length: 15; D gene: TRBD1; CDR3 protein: ASSLDSGTGLTYEQY
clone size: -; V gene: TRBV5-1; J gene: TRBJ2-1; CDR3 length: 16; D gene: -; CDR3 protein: ASSSGLLRGTSYNEQF
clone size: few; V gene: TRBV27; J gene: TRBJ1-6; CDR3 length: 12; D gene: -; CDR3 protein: ASMEGGPNSPLH
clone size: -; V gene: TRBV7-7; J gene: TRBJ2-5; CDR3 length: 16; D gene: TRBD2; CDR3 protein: ASSPGQNTGGAKETQY
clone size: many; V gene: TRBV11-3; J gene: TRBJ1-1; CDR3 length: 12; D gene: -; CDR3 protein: ASSSGTRATEAF
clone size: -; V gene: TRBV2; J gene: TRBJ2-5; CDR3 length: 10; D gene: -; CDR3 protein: ASSRPPETQY
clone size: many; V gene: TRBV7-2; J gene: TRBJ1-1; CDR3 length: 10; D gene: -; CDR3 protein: ASSPDSTEAF
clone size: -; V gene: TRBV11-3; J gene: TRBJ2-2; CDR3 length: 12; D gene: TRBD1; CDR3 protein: ASSSGGTDGELF
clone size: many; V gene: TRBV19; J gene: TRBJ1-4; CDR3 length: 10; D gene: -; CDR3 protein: ASSRYREKLF
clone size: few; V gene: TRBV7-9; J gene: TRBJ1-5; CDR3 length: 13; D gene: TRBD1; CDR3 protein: ASSLQGASNQPQH
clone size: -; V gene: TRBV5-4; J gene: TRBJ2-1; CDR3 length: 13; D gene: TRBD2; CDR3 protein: ASSFPSGGPNEQF
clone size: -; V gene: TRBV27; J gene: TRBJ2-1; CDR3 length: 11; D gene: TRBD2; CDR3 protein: ASSLGLAGGQF
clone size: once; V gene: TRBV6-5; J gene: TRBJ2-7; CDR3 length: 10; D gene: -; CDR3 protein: ASSQGSGQQY
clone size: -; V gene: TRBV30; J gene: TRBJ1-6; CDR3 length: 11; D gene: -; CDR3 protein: AWSVNRDSPLH
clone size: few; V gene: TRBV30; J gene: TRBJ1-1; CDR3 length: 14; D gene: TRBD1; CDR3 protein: ACKRDRGRLNTEAF
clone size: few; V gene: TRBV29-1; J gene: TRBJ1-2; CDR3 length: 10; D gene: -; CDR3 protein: SVVVPGGGYT
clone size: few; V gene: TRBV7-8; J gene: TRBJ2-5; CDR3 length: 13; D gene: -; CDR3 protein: ASSWPTTYQETQY
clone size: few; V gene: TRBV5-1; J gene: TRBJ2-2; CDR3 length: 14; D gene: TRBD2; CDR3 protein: ASSLAPSGSGGELF
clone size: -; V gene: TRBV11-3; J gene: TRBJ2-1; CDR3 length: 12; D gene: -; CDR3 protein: ASSPEISYNEQF
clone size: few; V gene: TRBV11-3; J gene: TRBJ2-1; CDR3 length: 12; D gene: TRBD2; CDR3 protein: ASSFVAGAYEQF
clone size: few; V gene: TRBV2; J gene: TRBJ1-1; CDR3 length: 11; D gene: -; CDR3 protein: ASSKDVNTEAF
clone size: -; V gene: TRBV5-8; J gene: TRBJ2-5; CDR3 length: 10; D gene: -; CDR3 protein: ASSIQRETQY
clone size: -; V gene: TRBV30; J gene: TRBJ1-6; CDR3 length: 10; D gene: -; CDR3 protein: AWNGYNSPLH
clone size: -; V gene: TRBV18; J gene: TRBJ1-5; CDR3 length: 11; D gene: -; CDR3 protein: ASSPERNQPQH
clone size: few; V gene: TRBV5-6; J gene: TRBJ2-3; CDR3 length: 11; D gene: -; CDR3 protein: ASSFLVTDTQY
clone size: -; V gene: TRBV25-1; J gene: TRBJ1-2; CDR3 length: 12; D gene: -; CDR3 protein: ASSGSTDPWSYT
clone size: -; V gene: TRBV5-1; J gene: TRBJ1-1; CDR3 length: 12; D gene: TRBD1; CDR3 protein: ASSSGTGNTEAF
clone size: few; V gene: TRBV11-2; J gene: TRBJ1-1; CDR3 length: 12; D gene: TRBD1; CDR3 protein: ASSRPGQGAEAF
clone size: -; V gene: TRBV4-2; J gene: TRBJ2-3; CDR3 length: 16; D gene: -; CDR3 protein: ASSQDPGPVGGADTQY
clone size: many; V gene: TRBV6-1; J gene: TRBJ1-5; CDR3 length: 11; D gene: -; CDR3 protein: ASSEVPNQPQH
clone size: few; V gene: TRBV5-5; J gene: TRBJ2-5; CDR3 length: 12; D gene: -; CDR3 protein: ASSLGQPEETQY
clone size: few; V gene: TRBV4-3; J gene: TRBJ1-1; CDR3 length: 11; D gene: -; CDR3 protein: ASSQGRNTEAF
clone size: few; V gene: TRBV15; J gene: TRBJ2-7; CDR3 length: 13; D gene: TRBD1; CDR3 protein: ATSSDNDRDNEQY
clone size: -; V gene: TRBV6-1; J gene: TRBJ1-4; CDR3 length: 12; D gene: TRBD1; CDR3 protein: ASSEGTGGEKLF